This TCR beta chain was recovered during a study of T cell responses to AZD1222 COVID-19 vaccine. Study at large: Second-dose recipients at about 4 or about 12 weeks were treated as one pooled group. Study conclusions and caveats: Donors were mostly white British, more females; clonal diversity possibly underestimated. The study found vaccine-associated CD4 TCRs spanning spike, dominant at 160-218 and 743-854.

Some clones are missing from TCRdb's copy, which holds only in-frame ones; the method was immunoSEQ multiplex PCR. The sample carries approximately 100,000 clones, 70% to 90% recorded once. CDR1 is LGHNA, CDR2 YNFKEQ, per germline. V was pared by 1 base and J by 0 bases, with 15 bases between. CDR3 length: 17 residues. The table lists this clone with a few counts. The antigen is not known. This receptor was obtained from an adult in good health. The sample was peripheral blood, taken on day 0 of AZD1222 vaccination. J is TRBJ1-1 and V is TRBV4-2; weak D call: TRBD1 (6 bases). DNA for the CDR3: TGTGCCAGCAGCCAAGCGGTCGGGGGGCAGGTGAACACTGAAGCTTTCTTT. Translation gives CASSQAVGGQVNTEAFF.